A single sample is the source of the 10 T cell receptor beta chains below, sequenced in a study. A single record per CDR3 protein comes from TCRdb applying MiXCR to the RT-PCR reads. The sample includes fewer than 800,000 distinct CDR3 sequences, 13% to 15% seen only once; the top ten take 3.6%. The specimen was memory CD4+ T cells from blood. The origin of the receptors is a female donor in good health, serving as a healthy control.

This clonotype was counted ten times or more. V and J are TRBV20-1 and TRBJ1-1; no clear D gene. The germline V and J ends were trimmed by 6 bases and 3 bases, with 14 bases remaining between them. This CDR3 has 13 residues. CDR1 DFQATT and CDR2 SNEGSKA come from the germline V gene (reference sequence). As DNA, the CDR3 is TGCAGTGCCCCGGCAGGAATCCACACTGAAGCTTTCTTT. Protein: CSAPAGIHTEAFF.

This clonotype was counted only a few times. The rearrangement links TRBV6-1 to TRBJ2-1; TRBD1 matches at 8 bases. The V and J ends lost 1 base and 3 bases, in that order; junction bases with no gene match: 8. Germline V gives CDR1 MNHNS, CDR2 SASEGT. The CDR3 has 17 amino acids. The CDR3 protein is CASSEVGAGGLYNEQFF. Written as DNA, the CDR3 is TGTGCCAGCAGTGAAGTTGGGGCAGGGGGCCTCTACAATGAGCAGTTCTTC.

The chain has TRBV5-1 and TRBJ2-2; tentatively, D is TRBD2 (5 bases). CDR1 and CDR2 (germline): SGHRS, YFSETQ. CDR3 size: 13 residues. V was clipped by 4 bases and J by 3 bases, with 7 bases between them. This CDR3 reads CASSARDTGELFF. The DNA of the CDR3 is TGCGCCAGCAGCGCGCGGGACACCGGGGAGCTGTTTTTT. Together with reference TRBV5-1 and TRBJ2-2, the CDR3 gives the full variable domain: KAGVTQTPRYLIKTRGQQVTLSCSPISGHRSVSWYQQTPGQGLQFLFEYFSETQRNKGNFPGRFSGRQFSNSRSEMNVSTLELGDSALYLCASSARDTGELFFGEGSRLTVL.

The rearrangement uses TRBV5-1 and TRBJ1-4, with D perhaps matching TRBD1 (6 bases). The CDR3 totals 16 residues. The V gene's germline CDR1 is SGHRS and CDR2 YFSETQ. Trimming left V 0 bases short and J 7 bases short, with 16 bases between. The CDR3 coding sequence is TGCGCCAGCAGCTTGGCCCTAGCACAGGGTGGTGAAAAACTGTTTTTT. It is translated as CASSLALAQGGEKLFF.

The chain links TRBV6-2 or TRBV6-3 to TRBJ2-3, with D possibly called TRBD1 or TRBD2 (6 bases each). The germline V gene encodes CDR1 MNHEY and CDR2 SVGEGT. This CDR3 spans 15 amino acids. V was cut by 2 bases and J by 6 bases, with 15 bases left in between. CDR3: CASSYGGPPGDTQYF. CDR3 in DNA: TGTGCCAGCAGTTACGGGGGGCCGCCGGGGGATACGCAGTATTTT.

The table lists this clonotype with many counts. V and J are TRBV10-3 and TRBJ2-7; D ambiguous. The germline V and J ends were trimmed by 3 bases and 2 bases, with 5 bases remaining between them. Germline assignment: CDR1 ENHRY and CDR2 SYGVKD. CDR3 length: 12 amino acids. The CDR3 sequence: CAISDIPYEQYF. The CDR3 DNA follows: TGTGCCATCAGTGACATCCCCTACGAGCAGTACTTC.

At least ten counts were recorded for this clonotype. The CDR3 reads CASSPGTGRETQYF. DNA for the CDR3: TGTGCCAGCAGCCCAGGGACAGGGAGAGAGACCCAGTACTTC. The chain recombines TRBV7-2 with TRBJ2-5; 9 bases are a match to TRBD1. J lost 4 bases, V lost 5 bases, and 5 bases had no gene match. CDR1 is SGHTA and CDR2 is FQGNSA in the germline V gene. This CDR3 has 14 residues.

This clonotype was recorded a few times. The J gene is TRBJ1-1, the V gene TRBV20-1; a possible D gene is TRBD1 (5 bases). The V and J ends lost 4 bases and 0 bases respectively, with 12 bases between them. The CDR3 runs to 14 residues. Germline V gene lookup returns CDR1 DFQATT and CDR2 SNEGSKA (reference sequence). The CDR3: CSAKVGGMNTEAFF. CDR3 nucleotides: TGCAGTGCTAAAGTTGGGGGGATGAACACTGAAGCTTTCTTT.

The genes are TRBV3-1 and TRBJ1-2, with 8 bases aligning to TRBD1. Germline CDR1 and CDR2: LGHDT and YNNKEL (reference sequence). V dropped 3 bases and J dropped 4; count of bases not matched to a gene: 7. This CDR3 comprises 15 residues. In DNA form, the CDR3 reads TGTGCCAGCAGCCAGGGGGACAGGTTGGGCTATGGCTACACCTTC. Its translation is CASSQGDRLGYGYTF. The variable domain in full, with the rest retrieved from reference TRBV3-1 and TRBJ1-2, is DTAVSQTPKYLVTQMGNDKSIKCEQNLGHDTMYWYKQDSKKFLKIMFSYNNKELIINETVPNRFSPKSPDKAHLNLHINSLELGDSAVYFCASSQGDRLGYGYTFGSGTRLTVV.

The chain carries TRBV5-1 and TRBJ2-7; D is perhaps TRBD2 (6 bases). The CDR3 loop spans 15 amino acids. Germline assignment: CDR1 SGHRS and CDR2 YFSETQ. The V gene lost 4 bases and the J gene lost 7 bases, with 21 bases spanning the gap. This CDR3 is CASSASSGEMGEQYF. The CDR3 DNA reads as TGCGCCAGCAGCGCCTCCTCGGGGGAGATGGGGGAGCAGTACTTC. Supplemented by reference TRBV5-1 and TRBJ2-7, the full variable domain reads KAGVTQTPRYLIKTRGQQVTLSCSPISGHRSVSWYQQTPGQGLQFLFEYFSETQRNKGNFPGRFSGRQFSNSRSEMNVSTLELGDSALYLCASSASSGEMGEQYFGPGTRLTVT.